The 22 T cell receptor beta chains below come from one sample, sequenced in a study of T cells in Graves' hyperthyroidism and ophthalmopathy. RNA transcripts provided the source from which TCR beta CDR3 regions were amplified. A first-round RT-PCR of the TCR CDR3 used the HTBI primer set. Each CDR3 protein is one row after TCRdb ran MiXCR on the multiplex PCR reads. The sample holds about 520,000 distinct CDR3 sequences, approximately 25% seen once. The sequencing input was blood. The receptor source for this set is a woman aged 30 to 39 with Graves' ophthalmopathy.

As regards this clonotype: This likely comes from a read error, as the CDR3 has no conserved phenylalanine or tryptophan at its end. The rearrangement joins TRBV12-5 to TRBJ2-2; D unclear. Per germline, CDR1 LGHNT and CDR2 FRNRAP. The CDR3 spans 12 residues. V was shortened by 6 bases and J by 7 bases, with 9 bases between the two germline ends. Here the CDR3 reads CASGQAIGELFL. The CDR3, as DNA: TGTGCTAGTGGCCAAGCGATCGGGGAGCTGTTTTTG.

This chain links TRBV6-2 or TRBV6-3 with TRBJ2-7; 11 bases are a match to TRBD2. CDR1 MNHEY and CDR2 SVGEGT come from the germline V gene. Losses at the gene ends were 6 bases for V and 3 bases for J; bases not matched to a gene: 4. The length of the CDR3 is 14 residues. CDR3 in DNA: TGTGCCAGCAGCCTAGCGGGAGGTTTCTACGAGCAGTACTTC. This encodes CASSLAGGFYEQYF.

This clonotype was seen only a few times. This chain joins TRBV6-5 and TRBJ2-7; no clear D gene. CDR1 and CDR2 (germline): MNHEY, SVGAGI. This CDR3 spans 14 amino acids. Trimming shortened V by 6 bases and J by 6 bases, and 18 bases separated the two germline ends. In nucleotides, the CDR3 is TGTGCCAGCAGCCTAGGCCGGGCGCCTCTCGAGCAGTACTTC. As protein: CASSLGRAPLEQYF.

This clonotype was detected ten times or more. The chain joins TRBV12-3 or TRBV12-4 to TRBJ2-5, with no clear D. V dropped 4 bases and J dropped 4 bases, with 16 bases sitting between them. The CDR3 runs 15 residues. In DNA, the CDR3 is TGTGCCAGCAGTTATCTCCGGACCAACCTAGAGACCCAGTACTTC. Its protein product is CASSYLRTNLETQYF.

This clonotype was recorded only once. This chain connects TRBV6-1 to TRBJ2-5; 7 bases fit TRBD1. Germline V lookup: CDR1 MNHNS, CDR2 SASEGT. J gave up 3 bases and V 6 bases, and 7 bases lay outside the gene matches. This CDR3 is 14 amino acids long. CDR3 DNA: TGTGCCAGCAGAGACCCGGGACAGAAAGAGACCCAGTACTTC. Its protein product is CASRDPGQKETQYF.

This clonotype was seen only a few times. This may be a read error: a much more frequent sequence differs by one nucleotide. This chain joins TRBV12-3 or TRBV12-4 and TRBJ2-2, with D perhaps matching TRBD2 (5 bases). The CDR3 has 13 residues. The chain's CDR3 is CASSYSNTGELCF. As DNA, the CDR3 is TGTGCCAGCAGTTACAGCAACACCGGGGAGCTGTGTTTT.

This clonotype was picked up a small number of times. The chain has TRBV28 and TRBJ1-1; D possibly corresponds to TRBD1 (5 bases). The V gene's germline CDR1 is MDHEN and CDR2 SYDVKM. The CDR3 is made up of 13 amino acids. V lost 5 bases and J lost 3, with 10 bases in between. The CDR3 DNA reads TGTGCCAGCAGTCTTTGGGGACACACTGAAGCTTTCTTT. Protein sequence: CASSLWGHTEAFF. The entire variable domain, with the rest obtained from reference TRBV28 and TRBJ1-1, is as follows: DVKVTQSSRYLVKRTGEKVFLECVQDMDHENMFWYRQDPGLGLRLIYFSYDVKMKEKGDIPEGYSVSREKKERFSLILESASTNQTSMYLCASSLWGHTEAFFGQGTRLTVV.

This clonotype was seen ten or more times. This chain links TRBV2 with TRBJ2-7; D unclear. Trimming took 5 bases from V and 1 from J, leaving 6 bases between them. CDR1 and CDR2 from the germline V gene are SNHLY and FYNNEI. CDR3 length: 12 residues. Here the CDR3 reads CASSKVSYEQYF. The CDR3 DNA sequence: TGTGCCAGCAGTAAGGTATCCTACGAGCAGTACTTC.

This clonotype was seen at least ten times. The chain employs TRBV20-1 and TRBJ1-5, with no clear D. V was cut by 2 bases and J by 0 bases, with 8 bases left in between. Looked up from germline, CDR1 is DFQATT and CDR2 is SNEGSKA (reference sequence). The CDR3 runs to 14 residues. This chain's CDR3 is CSARSAISNQPQHF. In nucleotides, the CDR3 is TGCAGTGCTAGATCCGCTATTAGCAATCAGCCCCAGCATTTT.

V is TRBV6-5 and J is TRBJ1-2; no reliable D call. Germline CDR1 and CDR2: MNHEY and SVGAGI. V gave up 0 bases and J gave up 6 bases, with 8 bases separating them. This CDR3 has 13 amino acids. The CDR3 reads CASSYSVANGYTF. CDR3 DNA sequence: TGTGCCAGCAGTTACTCGGTCGCCAATGGCTACACCTTC.

This clonotype was found many times. This chain joins TRBV27 and TRBJ1-1; possible D gene TRBD1, 5 bases. This CDR3 is 13 amino acids long. V dropped 7 bases and J dropped 4 bases, with 13 bases sitting between them. Germline-derived CDR1 and CDR2 are MNHEY and SMNVEV (reference sequence). The CDR3 nucleotides are TGTGCCAGCATGAAGGGGTTGAGCACTGAAGCTTTCTTT. Its protein product is CASMKGLSTEAFF.

This clonotype was seen more than once but under ten times. The chain uses TRBV5-4 and TRBJ2-7; 9 bases line up with TRBD2. V shed 0 bases and J 0 bases; nucleotides not matched to a gene: 4. CDR1 and CDR2 from the germline V gene are SGHNT and YYREEE (reference sequence). CDR3 length: 16 amino acids. CDR3 sequence (DNA): TGTGCCAGCAGCTTGGTAGCGGGGGACATCTCCTACGAGCAGTACTTC. It specifies CASSLVAGDISYEQYF.

About this clonotype itself: A clone one base away is much larger, so this may be a read error. The V and J genes are TRBV29-1 and TRBJ2-5, with TRBD2 matching over 10 bases. Looked up from germline, CDR1 is SQVTM and CDR2 is ANQGSEA. V shed 3 bases, J shed 7 bases, and the junction held 11 bases outside the gene matches. CDR3 length: 15 amino acids. The CDR3 DNA reads as TGCAGCGTTGATCGCCTAGCGGGGGTGGGCGCGACCCAGTACTTC. It encodes CSVDRLAGVGATQYF.

This clonotype was counted ten times or more. This chain uses TRBV2 with TRBJ1-2, with 7 bases lining up with TRBD1. The CDR3 runs to 15 residues. V lost 4 bases, J lost 2 bases, and 7 bases stayed unmatched. CDR1 and CDR2 from the germline V gene are SNHLY and FYNNEI. Written as DNA, the CDR3 is TGTGCCAGCAGTGTAGACAGGGTCTCCAACTATGGCTACACCTTC. Translation gives CASSVDRVSNYGYTF.

In this sample, this clonotype turned up a few times. This chain links TRBV2 with TRBJ2-2; 7 nucleotides agree with TRBD1. The V gene end was trimmed by 4 bases and the J gene end by 0 bases; junction bases not matched to a gene: 5. Per the germline V gene, CDR1 is SNHLY and CDR2 is FYNNEI. This CDR3 is built from 16 residues. The CDR3 sequence is CASSVQGTANTGELFF. In DNA, the CDR3 is TGTGCCAGCAGTGTACAGGGGACCGCGAACACCGGGGAGCTGTTTTTT.

In this sample, this clonotype turned up many times. The gene calls are TRBV20-1 and TRBJ1-2; D might be TRBD1 (5 bases). Germline V CDR1 and CDR2: DFQATT, SNEGSKA (reference sequence). This CDR3 has 15 amino acids. Trimming removed 2 bases at V and 0 bases at J, with 13 bases between. The CDR3 spells CSARPITGPNYGYTF. DNA of the CDR3: TGCAGTGCTAGACCAATTACAGGTCCTAACTATGGCTACACCTTC.

This clonotype has more than one count but fewer than ten. The chain is built from TRBV5-6 and TRBJ2-7; TRBD2 is a possible D gene (6 bases). CDR3 length: 14 residues. V was clipped by 6 bases and J by 2 bases, with 15 bases between them. Per the germline V gene, CDR1 is SGHDT and CDR2 is YYEEEE. CDR3 region: CASTARWEAYEQYF. Here the CDR3 DNA reads TGTGCCAGCACCGCACGTTGGGAGGCCTACGAGCAGTACTTC. The entire variable domain, with the rest obtained from reference TRBV5-6 and TRBJ2-7, is as follows: DAGVTQSPTHLIKTRGQQVTLRCSPKSGHDTVSWYQQALGQGPQFIFQYYEEEERQRGNFPDRFSGHQFPNYSSELNVNALLLGDSALYLCASTARWEAYEQYFGPGTRLTVT.

This clonotype was seen a few times. J is TRBJ2-2 and V is TRBV30; D not certain. CDR3 length equals 11 residues. Germline V CDR1 and CDR2: GTSNPN, SVGIG (reference sequence). The V end was cut by 6 bases, the J end by 3 bases, with 5 bases between. This chain's CDR3 is CACADTGELFF. For the CDR3, the DNA is TGTGCCTGCGCAGACACCGGGGAGCTGTTTTTT.

This clonotype came up many times. This chain uses TRBV7-8 with TRBJ1-2; 7 bases line up with TRBD1. The CDR3 extends over 14 amino acids. Germline V gives CDR1 SGHVS, CDR2 FQNEAQ. V shed 4 bases, J shed 8 bases, and the junction held 10 bases outside the gene matches. The CDR3 bases are TGTGCCAGCAGCTCGCGGACAGGATACGACGGCTACACCTTC. Its translation: CASSSRTGYDGYTF. Combining the CDR3 with reference TRBV7-8 and TRBJ1-2 gives the whole variable domain GAGVSQSPRYKVAKRGQDVALRCDPISGHVSLFWYQQALGQGPEFLTYFQNEAQLDKSGLPSDRFFAERPEGSVSTLKIQRTQQEDSAVYLCASSSRTGYDGYTFGSGTRLTVV.

The chain joins TRBV11-2 to TRBJ1-2; 9 nucleotides align to TRBD1. Germline V gene data show CDR1 as SGHAT and CDR2 as FQNNGV. J was trimmed by 2 bases and V by 4 bases; bases with no gene match: 14. The CDR3 has 18 amino acids. The CDR3 DNA follows: TGTGCCAGCAGCTCTCTCCGGGACAGGGCACGGCGGAACTATGGCTACACCTTC. Translation: CASSSLRDRARRNYGYTF. The whole variable domain, remainder taken from reference TRBV11-2 and TRBJ1-2, is EAGVAQSPRYKIIEKRQSVAFWCNPISGHATLYWYQQILGQGPKLLIQFQNNGVVDDSQLPKDRFSAERLKGVDSTLKIQPAKLEDSAVYLCASSSLRDRARRNYGYTFGSGTRLTVV.

This clonotype was counted ten times or more. The chain joins TRBV6-5 to TRBJ2-5; a possible D gene is TRBD2 (7 bases). In germline, CDR1 is MNHEY, CDR2 SVGAGI. The CDR3 is made up of 15 amino acids. V was clipped by 3 bases and J by 5 bases, with 16 bases between them. The CDR3 is CASSYYREGQETQYF. The CDR3 coding sequence is TGTGCCAGCAGTTATTACAGGGAGGGCCAGGAGACCCAGTACTTC.

The sample holds a few counts of this clonotype. The chain has TRBV3-1 and TRBJ1-5; a weak D match, TRBD1 (6 bases). Germline values: CDR1 LGHDT, CDR2 YNNKEL (reference sequence). The V end was cut by 0 bases, the J end by 4 bases, with 10 bases between. This CDR3 comprises 15 residues. The CDR3 sequence is CASSQDGGANQPQHF. CDR3 DNA sequence: TGTGCCAGCAGCCAAGATGGGGGGGCGAATCAGCCCCAGCATTTT.